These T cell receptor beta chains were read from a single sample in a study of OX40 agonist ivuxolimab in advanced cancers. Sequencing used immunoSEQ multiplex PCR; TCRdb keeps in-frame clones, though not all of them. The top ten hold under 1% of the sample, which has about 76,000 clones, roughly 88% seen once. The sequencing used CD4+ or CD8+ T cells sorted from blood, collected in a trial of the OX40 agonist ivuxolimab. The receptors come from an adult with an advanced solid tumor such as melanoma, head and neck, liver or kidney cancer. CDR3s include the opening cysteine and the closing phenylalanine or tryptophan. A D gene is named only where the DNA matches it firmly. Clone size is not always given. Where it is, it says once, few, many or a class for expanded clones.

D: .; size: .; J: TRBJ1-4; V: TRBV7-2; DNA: TGTGCCAGCAGCTTAAGTTCAGGAGATAATGAAAAACTGTTTTTT; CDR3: CASSLSSGDNEKLFF
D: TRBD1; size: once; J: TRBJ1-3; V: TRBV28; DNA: TGTGCCAGCAGCTACACCCCCAGGGGGCCGGGAAACACCATATATTTT; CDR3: CASSYTPRGPGNTIYF
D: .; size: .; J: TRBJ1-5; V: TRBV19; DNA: TGTGCCAGTAGTATACAGGGTCCGAGCAATCAGCCCCAGCATTTT; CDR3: CASSIQGPSNQPQHF
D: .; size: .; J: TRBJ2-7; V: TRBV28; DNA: TGTGCCAGCTCCTCGCCAGGGGACTGGTACTTC; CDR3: CASSSPGDWYF
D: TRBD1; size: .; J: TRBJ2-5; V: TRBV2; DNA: TGTGCCAGCAGCGGACAGGTGATAAGAAGGACCCAGTACTTC; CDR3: CASSGQVIRRTQYF
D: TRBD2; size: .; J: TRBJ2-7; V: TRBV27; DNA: TGTGCCAGCAGCCCCAAAGGAGGCGGGAGGCTCTCCTACGAGCAGTACTTC; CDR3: CASSPKGGGRLSYEQYF
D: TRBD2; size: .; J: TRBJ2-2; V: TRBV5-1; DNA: TGCGCCAGCAGCCTCCTAGCGGGAGTATCCGGGGAGCTGTTTTTT; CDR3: CASSLLAGVSGELFF
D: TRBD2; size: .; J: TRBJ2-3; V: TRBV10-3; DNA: TGTGCCGGGGGGGGACTAGCGATCACAGATACGCAGTATTTT; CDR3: CAGGGLAITDTQYF
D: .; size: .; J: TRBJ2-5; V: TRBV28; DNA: TGTGCCAGCAGTTTATCCAGGGGGGGGACCCAGTACTTC; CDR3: CASSLSRGGTQYF
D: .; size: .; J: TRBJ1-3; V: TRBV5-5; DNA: TGTGCCAGCAGCCAAGCCCGTCCCTCTGGAAACACCATATATTTT; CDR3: CASSQARPSGNTIYF
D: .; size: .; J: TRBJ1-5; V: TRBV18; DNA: TGTGCCAGCTCACCAGGGTTCAATCAGCCCCAGCATTTT; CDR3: CASSPGFNQPQHF
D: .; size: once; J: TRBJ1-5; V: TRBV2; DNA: TGTGCCAGCAGTACGAGCAATCAGCCCCAGCATTTT; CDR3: CASSTSNQPQHF
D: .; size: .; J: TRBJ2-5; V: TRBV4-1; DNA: TGCGCCAGCAGCTTACAGTATGCCCAAGAGACCCAGTACTTC; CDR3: CASSLQYAQETQYF
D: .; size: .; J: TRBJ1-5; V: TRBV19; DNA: TGTGCCAGTAGTACCCTCACCCGCAATCAGCCCCAGCATTTT; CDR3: CASSTLTRNQPQHF
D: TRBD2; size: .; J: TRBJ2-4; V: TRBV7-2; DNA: TGTGCCAGCAGCGCAAGTTGGGGGGGACGACGAAAAAACATTCAGTACTTC; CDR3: CASSASWGGRRKNIQYF
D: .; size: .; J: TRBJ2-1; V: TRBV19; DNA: TGTGCCAGTAGTAGGGGAGGTAATGAGCAGTTCTTC; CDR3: CASSRGGNEQFF
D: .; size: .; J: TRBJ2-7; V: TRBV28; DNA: TGTGCCAGCACCGTCGGAGGCAGACGAGACGAGCAGTACTTC; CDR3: CASTVGGRRDEQYF
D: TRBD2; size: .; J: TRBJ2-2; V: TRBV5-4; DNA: TGTGCCAGCAGCTTACCGGGACTAGCGGCCCAAGAGCTGTTTTTT; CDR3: CASSLPGLAAQELFF
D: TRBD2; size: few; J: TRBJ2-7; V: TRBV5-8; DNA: TGTGCCAGCAGCCGAGCGGGGAAGTACGAGCAGTACTTC; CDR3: CASSRAGKYEQYF
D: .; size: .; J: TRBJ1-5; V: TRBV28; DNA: TGTGCCAGCAGTTTAAGGCCCGACAGCTACAATCAGCCCCAGCATTTT; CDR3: CASSLRPDSYNQPQHF
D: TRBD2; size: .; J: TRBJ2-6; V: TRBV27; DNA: TGTGCCAGCAGTCTAGCGGGAGGAGTTCCTGGGGCCAACGTCCTGACTTTC; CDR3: CASSLAGGVPGANVLTF
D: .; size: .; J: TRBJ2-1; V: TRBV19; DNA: TGTGCCAGTAGTGTCGGGAGCAACAATGAGCAGTTCTTC; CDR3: CASSVGSNNEQFF